The 17 T cell receptor beta chains given below trace back to one sample, sequenced in a study of T cell responses to AZD1222 COVID-19 vaccine. Sequencing used immunoSEQ multiplex PCR; TCRdb keeps in-frame clones, though not all of them. The sample includes under 100,000 clones, roughly 85% of them seen just once. The specimen comprised peripheral blood, sampled 28 days after the second AZD1222 dose. The receptors were gathered from an adult who received the AZD1222 COVID-19 vaccine.

This chain connects TRBV6-2 or TRBV6-3 to TRBJ1-4; D not certain. The CDR3 length is 15 residues. V gave up 5 bases and J gave up 5 bases, with 15 bases separating them. Germline CDR1 is MNHEY and CDR2 is SVGEGT. CDR3 protein: CASSPPPTRNEKLFF. DNA of the CDR3: TGTGCCAGCAGTCCCCCTCCAACCCGGAATGAAAAACTGTTTTTT.

This sequence joins TRBV28 and TRBJ1-2; D ambiguous. V was pared by 4 bases and J by 1 base, with 10 bases between. There are 14 residues in the CDR3. Germline-derived CDR1 and CDR2 are MDHEN and SYDVKM. This CDR3 is CASSSTTDNYGYTF. For the CDR3, the DNA is TGTGCCAGCAGTTCCACGACTGATAACTATGGCTACACCTTC.

V usage is TRBV2 and J usage is TRBJ2-7, with 9 bases identical to TRBD2. Germline CDR1 and CDR2: SNHLY and FYNNEI. The V gene end was trimmed by 10 bases and the J gene end by 3 bases; junction bases not matched to a gene: 16. This CDR3 comprises 16 residues. The CDR3 reads CATLPSTGLAFYEQYF. In DNA, the CDR3 is TGTGCCACCCTTCCTTCGACGGGACTAGCCTTCTACGAGCAGTACTTC.

The chain joins TRBV27 to TRBJ1-2, with D unresolved. CDR1 MNHEY and CDR2 SMNVEV come from the germline V gene (reference sequence). This CDR3 region has 12 residues. V lost 8 bases to trimming and J lost 1 base, with 8 bases between them. The DNA for the CDR3 is TGTGCCAGCTCCCCCGTTAACTATGGCTACACCTTC. Residues: CASSPVNYGYTF.

This clone was found once. The V gene is TRBV28, the J gene TRBJ1-1, with D unresolved. The CDR3 loop spans 11 amino acids. Per germline, CDR1 MDHEN and CDR2 SYDVKM. V lost 10 bases and J 6 bases, leaving 12 bases between the germline ends. CDR3 sequence reads: CATEGHPEAFF. The DNA of the CDR3 is TGTGCCACCGAGGGTCACCCTGAAGCTTTCTTT. Full variable domain (outside the CDR3, taken from reference TRBV28 and TRBJ1-1): DVKVTQSSRYLVKRTGEKVFLECVQDMDHENMFWYRQDPGLGLRLIYFSYDVKMKEKGDIPEGYSVSREKKERFSLILESASTNQTSMYLCATEGHPEAFFGQGTRLTVV.

The chain has TRBV7-9 and TRBJ2-7; the D gene is possibly TRBD1 (6 bases). V lost 5 bases, J lost 2 bases, and 16 bases lay in between. This CDR3 spans 15 amino acids. Germline lookup yields CDR1 SEHNR and CDR2 FQNEAQ (reference sequence). The CDR3 DNA is TGTGCCAGCAGCCAGCAACAGGGCCCTACCTACGAGCAGTACTTC. It encodes CASSQQQGPTYEQYF.

The chain has TRBV10-3 and TRBJ2-5; possible D gene TRBD1, 5 bases. Trimming shortened V by 8 bases and J by 4 bases, and 14 bases separated the two germline ends. Germline lookup yields CDR1 ENHRY and CDR2 SYGVKD. The CDR3 has 13 amino acids. CDR3 protein: CAISLGQGETQYF. The DNA of the CDR3 is TGTGCCATCTCACTTGGGCAGGGAGAGACCCAGTACTTC.

The gene calls are TRBV14 and TRBJ1-6; D might be TRBD1 (5 bases). V gave up 2 bases and J gave up 14 bases, with 10 bases separating them. The germline V gene has CDR1 SGHDN and CDR2 FVKESK. The CDR3 has 12 residues. The CDR3 loop reads CASSQTGSALHF. DNA of the CDR3: TGTGCCAGCAGCCAAACAGGTTCTGCCCTCCACTTT.

V usage is TRBV5-8 and J usage is TRBJ1-5, with D perhaps matching TRBD1 (6 bases). The CDR3 is made up of 13 amino acids. Per the germline V gene, CDR1 is SGHTS and CDR2 is YDEGEE. The germline V and J ends were trimmed by 3 bases and 7 bases, with 11 bases remaining between them. The CDR3 protein is CASSSDSLQPQHF. CDR3 bases: TGTGCCAGCAGCTCGGACAGTCTGCAGCCCCAGCATTTT.

This clone was observed a handful of times. The V gene is TRBV7-9, the J gene TRBJ2-3; D unresolved. Trimming left V 6 bases short and J 3 bases short, with 7 bases between. This CDR3 contains 12 residues. CDR1 is SEHNR, CDR2 FQNEAQ, per germline (reference sequence). CDR3 amino acids: CASSGITDTQYF. CDR3 sequence (DNA): TGTGCCAGCAGTGGGATTACAGATACGCAGTATTTT.

This clone was seen once. The V gene is TRBV4-1, the J gene TRBJ2-6; D remains ambiguous. Germline loops: CDR1 MGHRA, CDR2 YSYEKL. V lost 1 base and J 0 bases, leaving 10 bases between the germline ends. CDR3 size: 17 residues. CDR3 nucleotides: TGCGCCAGCAGCCAAGGGGTTAAGGTCTCTGGGGCCAACGTCCTGACTTTC. It yields the protein CASSQGVKVSGANVLTF.

This clone appeared once. The chain recombines TRBV9 with TRBJ2-2; 7 bases line up with TRBD1. The trim removed 2 bases at V and 5 bases at J, leaving 12 bases unmatched. The germline V gene encodes CDR1 SGDLS and CDR2 YYNGEE. The CDR3 runs 17 residues. CDR3 in amino acids: CASSVSTGKRGTGELFF. CDR3 in DNA: TGTGCCAGCAGCGTCTCGACAGGGAAAAGGGGGACCGGGGAGCTGTTTTTT.

Only a few counts were recorded for this clone. J is TRBJ1-6 and V is TRBV7-9; D is uncertain. Trimming took 1 base from V and 9 from J, leaving 4 bases between them. This CDR3 contains 12 residues. Germline V gives CDR1 SEHNR, CDR2 FQNEAQ (reference sequence). CDR3 sequence reads: CASSLEGSPLHF. The CDR3 DNA sequence: TGTGCCAGCAGCTTAGAGGGTTCACCCCTCCACTTT. The whole variable domain, remainder taken from reference TRBV7-9 and TRBJ1-6, is DTGVSQNPRHKITKRGQNVTFRCDPISEHNRLYWYRQTLGQGPEFLTYFQNEAQLEKSRLLSDRFSAERPKGSFSTLEIQRTEQGDSAMYLCASSLEGSPLHFGNGTRLTVT.

This clone has a single count. This chain connects TRBV30 to TRBJ1-1; D uncertain. The CDR3 spans 12 residues. Trimming removed 3 bases from V and 0 bases from J, with 5 bases in between. Germline values: CDR1 GTSNPN, CDR2 SVGIG (reference sequence). The CDR3 DNA sequence: TGTGCCTGGAGCAGAATGAACACTGAAGCTTTCTTT. It encodes CAWSRMNTEAFF.

This sequence joins TRBV5-6 and TRBJ2-1; D gene ambiguous. CDR3 length: 13 amino acids. V was clipped by 0 bases and J by 9 bases, with 10 bases between them. CDR1 and CDR2 (germline): SGHDT, YYEEEE. CDR3 residues: CASSLGWGGEQFF. The DNA for the CDR3 is TGTGCCAGCAGCTTGGGGTGGGGTGGTGAGCAGTTCTTC.

The chain joins TRBV6-5 to TRBJ2-3; the match to TRBD2 covers 8 bases. This CDR3 has 12 residues. Germline loops: CDR1 MNHEY, CDR2 SVGAGI. The ends lost 6 bases at V and 13 bases at J; junction bases unmatched: 9. The chain's CDR3 is CASRLRGGKEYF. Written as DNA, the CDR3 is TGTGCCAGCAGGCTTCGGGGGGGTAAAGAGTATTTT.

This clone occurred once. The rearrangement links TRBV18 to TRBJ2-7; 8 nucleotides line up with TRBD2. V was clipped by 2 bases and J by 7 bases; unmatched bases: 10. The CDR3 length is 15 residues. Per germline, CDR1 KGHSH and CDR2 LQKENI. The CDR3 region has the DNA TGTGCCAGCTCACCAGGGGGCGGGAGGTCGGAAGAGCAGTACTTC. The encoded protein is CASSPGGGRSEEQYF.